This TCR beta chain appears in the sequencing data of a study of T cell clones after liver transplantation. About the research overall: Without induction therapy, subjects received standard immunosuppression until 12-24 months post-transplant. Tolerance: complete withdrawal held at least one year, liver enzymes staying within twice normal.

The table came from immunoSEQ multiplex PCR; TCRdb's copy has only in-frame clones and leaves some out. Among tens of thousands of clones listed, roughly 85% were seen once. Thawed unstimulated PBMCs were FACS-sorted by CD3, CD4 and CD8 into two populations. The CDR3 is 16 residues long. J was trimmed by 6 bases and V by 5 bases; bases with no gene match: 11. Germline lookup yields CDR1 SGHTA and CDR2 FQGTGA. This TCR was sampled from a human patient who received a liver transplant. Some T cells may be the graft donor's. This rearrangement joins TRBV7-3 to TRBJ2-1, with 9 nucleotides matching TRBD2. Here the sequenced sample was CD4+ T cells from blood, taken approximately 3.5 years after liver transplant. The CDR3 coding sequence is TGTGCCAGCAGCCTGACCCCGACGACTAGCGGCAATGAGCAGTTCTTC. It codes for CASSLTPTTSGNEQFF.